In this sample, the clone carrying this TCR beta chain turned up many times. This sample stems from a study of blood T cells in healthy people across ages. Each donor gave ten milliliters of peripheral blood. V shed 3 bases and J 2 bases; nucleotides not matched to a gene: 2. Germline V gene sequence: CDR1 MRHNA, CDR2 SNTAGT. This CDR3 has 15 residues. A second PCR, run for roughly 7 to 12 cycles, used a sample-barcoded 5' primer plus a J-beta primer mix. MiXCR, run by TCRdb on the 5' RACE reads, gives a single entry per CDR3 protein. The sample yields some 940,000 distinct CDR3 sequences, about 28% seen once. This sample also appeared in a second study, on T cells of mothers and their children. That paper states: Each mother yielded more than 9 million TCR beta CDR3 reads. Each child yielded 2.5 million to 3 million reads.

The specimen sequenced was blood. The TCR comes from a woman in her 40s in good health. The chain combines TRBV6-4 with TRBJ2-1; 9 nucleotides agree with TRBD2. The CDR3 DNA follows: TGTGCCAGCAGTGATATAGCGGGGGCCTACAATGAGCAGTTCTTC. This gives the protein CASSDIAGAYNEQFF.